These T cell receptor beta chains were read from a single sample in a study of blood T cells in healthy people across ages. TCRdb recomputed calls from the 5' RACE reads with MiXCR, one row per CDR3 protein. The profile shows approximately 900,000 distinct CDR3 sequences, about 27% of them singletons. Separately, the same data were catalogued under a study of T cells of mothers and their children.

The sequencing input was blood. The receptors were sampled from a woman in her thirties or forties in good health. Both conserved end residues are part of each CDR3. The D gene is left open where the match is weak. Some rows have no size entry. The others give once, few or many, or a class for an expanded clone.

j_gene: TRBJ1-6; abundance: few; d_gene: -; v_gene: TRBV18; len: 14; CDR3aa: CASSPVSLNSPLHF; CDR3nt: TGTGCCAGCTCACCCGTCAGCCTCAATTCACCCCTCCACTTT
j_gene: TRBJ2-3; abundance: few; d_gene: -; v_gene: TRBV12-3/TRBV12-4; len: 13; CDR3aa: CASTDTGRDTQYF; CDR3nt: TGTGCCAGCACCGACACAGGTAGAGATACGCAGTATTTT
j_gene: TRBJ1-5; abundance: few; d_gene: -; v_gene: TRBV6-1; len: 17; CDR3aa: CASSPQTYREGNQPQHF; CDR3nt: TGTGCCAGCAGCCCACAAACCTACAGGGAGGGCAATCAGCCCCAGCATTTT
j_gene: TRBJ1-2; abundance: many; d_gene: -; v_gene: TRBV5-1; len: 13; CDR3aa: CASMGGFDYGYTF; CDR3nt: TGCGCCAGCATGGGGGGTTTCGACTATGGCTACACCTTC
j_gene: TRBJ1-1; abundance: -; d_gene: -; v_gene: TRBV12-5; len: 15; CDR3aa: CASGLLRGRNTEAFF; CDR3nt: TGTGCTAGTGGGTTACTCCGGGGTCGGAACACTGAAGCTTTCTTT
j_gene: TRBJ2-6; abundance: -; d_gene: -; v_gene: TRBV10-3; len: 16; CDR3aa: CAISESPGAGANVLTF; CDR3nt: TGTGCCATCAGTGAGTCCCCCGGGGCTGGGGCCAACGTCCTGACTTTC
j_gene: TRBJ1-1; abundance: few; d_gene: -; v_gene: TRBV12-3/TRBV12-4; len: 14; CDR3aa: CASRPGRVNTEAFF; CDR3nt: TGTGCCAGCAGGCCGGGACGGGTTAACACTGAAGCTTTCTTT
j_gene: TRBJ1-2; abundance: -; d_gene: -; v_gene: TRBV28; len: 14; CDR3aa: CASSSPQTGDGYTF; CDR3nt: TGTGCCAGCAGTTCTCCCCAGACGGGGGATGGCTACACCTTC
j_gene: TRBJ2-1; abundance: few; d_gene: -; v_gene: TRBV4-1; len: 17; CDR3aa: CASSQPRGGQEGNEQFF; CDR3nt: TGCGCCAGCAGCCAACCCAGGGGGGGGCAGGAGGGGAATGAGCAGTTCTTC
j_gene: TRBJ1-4; abundance: -; d_gene: -; v_gene: TRBV27; len: 16; CDR3aa: CASSSSSLSRHEKLFF; CDR3nt: TGTGCCAGCAGTTCATCCAGCCTCAGTAGGCATGAAAAACTGTTTTTT
j_gene: TRBJ2-7; abundance: -; d_gene: -; v_gene: TRBV7-2; len: 13; CDR3aa: CASSSGGGHEQYF; CDR3nt: TGTGCCAGCAGCTCAGGGGGGGGGCACGAGCAGTACTTC
j_gene: TRBJ2-7; abundance: -; d_gene: TRBD1; v_gene: TRBV5-1; len: 16; CDR3aa: CASSLQGTGGGREQYF; CDR3nt: TGCGCCAGCAGCCTACAAGGGACAGGGGGCGGACGGGAGCAGTACTTC
j_gene: TRBJ2-3; abundance: -; d_gene: -; v_gene: TRBV4-1; len: 13; CDR3aa: CASSQDSVGTQYF; CDR3nt: TGCGCCAGCAGCCAAGATAGCGTTGGTACGCAGTATTTT
j_gene: TRBJ1-2; abundance: -; d_gene: -; v_gene: TRBV5-1; len: 15; CDR3aa: CASSLDAEGNYGYTF; CDR3nt: TGCGCCAGCAGCTTGGACGCGGAGGGGAACTATGGCTACACCTTC
j_gene: TRBJ1-5; abundance: -; d_gene: -; v_gene: TRBV6-5; len: 12; CDR3aa: CASSHRDQPQHF; CDR3nt: TGTGCCAGCAGCCACAGGGATCAGCCCCAGCATTTT
j_gene: TRBJ2-3; abundance: few; d_gene: -; v_gene: TRBV6-2/TRBV6-3; len: 16; CDR3aa: CASSYSPGSSTDTQYF; CDR3nt: TGTGCCAGCAGTTACTCGCCAGGGTCCAGCACAGATACGCAGTATTTT
j_gene: TRBJ2-5; abundance: few; d_gene: -; v_gene: TRBV6-6; len: 14; CDR3aa: CASSYSHRDAYKYF; CDR3nt: TGTGCCAGCAGTTACTCACACAGGGACGCCTACAAGTACTTC
j_gene: TRBJ2-5; abundance: many; d_gene: -; v_gene: TRBV7-3; len: 16; CDR3aa: CASSPARQSATETQYF; CDR3nt: TGTGCCAGCAGCCCTGCCCGACAGAGCGCTACAGAGACCCAGTACTTC
j_gene: TRBJ1-2; abundance: few; d_gene: -; v_gene: TRBV7-2; len: 16; CDR3aa: CASSLDLSRANYGYTF; CDR3nt: TGTGCCAGCAGCTTAGATCTCTCCAGAGCTAACTATGGCTACACCTTC
j_gene: TRBJ1-6; abundance: few; d_gene: -; v_gene: TRBV10-3; len: 14; CDR3aa: CAIGPGNPNSPLHF; CDR3nt: TGTGCCATCGGTCCCGGGAACCCCAATTCACCCCTCCACTTT
j_gene: TRBJ2-3; abundance: few; d_gene: TRBD2; v_gene: TRBV10-3; len: 14; CDR3aa: CAITETSRPITQYF; CDR3nt: TGTGCCATCACGGAGACTAGCCGACCCATAACGCAGTATTTT
j_gene: TRBJ2-7; abundance: -; d_gene: TRBD2; v_gene: TRBV20-1; len: 13; CDR3aa: CSARAQGGNEQYF; CDR3nt: TGCAGTGCGCGAGCGCAGGGAGGGAACGAGCAGTACTTC
j_gene: TRBJ1-6; abundance: -; d_gene: -; v_gene: TRBV5-1; len: 15; CDR3aa: CASSLVGGSGEPLHF; CDR3nt: TGCGCCAGCAGCTTGGTTGGCGGGAGTGGGGAACCCCTCCACTTT
j_gene: TRBJ1-1; abundance: -; d_gene: -; v_gene: TRBV3-1; len: 14; CDR3aa: CASSLTDSGTEAFF; CDR3nt: TGTGCCAGCAGCCTCACGGATTCCGGGACTGAAGCTTTCTTT
j_gene: TRBJ2-3; abundance: few; d_gene: TRBD1; v_gene: TRBV5-1; len: 17; CDR3aa: CASSYGDRGFNTDTQYF; CDR3nt: TGCGCCAGCAGCTACGGGGACAGGGGGTTCAACACAGATACGCAGTATTTT
j_gene: TRBJ2-4; abundance: few; d_gene: TRBD1; v_gene: TRBV7-2; len: 16; CDR3aa: CASSYDRALAKNIRYF; CDR3nt: TGTGCCAGCAGTTACGACAGGGCTCTAGCCAAAAACATTCGGTACTTC
j_gene: TRBJ2-7; abundance: -; d_gene: -; v_gene: TRBV7-3; len: 14; CDR3aa: CASSRQGGSYEQCF; CDR3nt: TGTGCCAGCAGCCGGCAGGGGGGCTCCTACGAGCAGTGCTTC
j_gene: TRBJ2-7; abundance: few; d_gene: TRBD2; v_gene: TRBV18; len: 14; CDR3aa: CASSGSGGYYEQYF; CDR3nt: TGTGCCAGCTCAGGGAGCGGGGGGTACTACGAGCAGTACTTC
j_gene: TRBJ2-1; abundance: many; d_gene: -; v_gene: TRBV7-2; len: 15; CDR3aa: CASSLLALSYNEQFF; CDR3nt: TGTGCCAGCAGCTTACTAGCGCTCTCCTACAATGAGCAGTTCTTC
j_gene: TRBJ1-1; abundance: -; d_gene: -; v_gene: TRBV15; len: 15; CDR3aa: CATSRGGTANTEAFF; CDR3nt: TGTGCCACCAGCAGAGGGGGGACGGCGAACACTGAAGCTTTCTTT
j_gene: TRBJ1-2; abundance: -; d_gene: -; v_gene: TRBV20-1; len: 11; CDR3aa: CSAAARYGYTF; CDR3nt: TGCAGTGCCGCTGCACGCTATGGCTACACCTTC
j_gene: TRBJ2-7; abundance: -; d_gene: -; v_gene: TRBV12-3/TRBV12-4; len: 18; CDR3aa: CASSLQGAGYLAPYEQYF; CDR3nt: TGTGCCAGCAGTCTTCAGGGCGCGGGTTACCTGGCACCCTACGAGCAGTACTTC
j_gene: TRBJ2-5; abundance: -; d_gene: TRBD1; v_gene: TRBV6-2/TRBV6-3; len: 14; CDR3aa: CASKSGTGQETQYF; CDR3nt: TGTGCCAGCAAATCAGGGACAGGGCAAGAGACCCAGTACTTC
j_gene: TRBJ2-3; abundance: few; d_gene: TRBD2; v_gene: TRBV6-6; len: 16; CDR3aa: CASKESGRGDTDAQYF; CDR3nt: TGTGCCAGCAAGGAATCTGGGCGGGGGGACACAGATGCGCAGTATTTT
j_gene: TRBJ2-5; abundance: few; d_gene: -; v_gene: TRBV12-3/TRBV12-4; len: 14; CDR3aa: CASTSGTFQETQYF; CDR3nt: TGTGCCAGCACCTCTGGGACTTTTCAAGAGACCCAGTACTTC
j_gene: TRBJ2-1; abundance: many; d_gene: -; v_gene: TRBV5-1; len: 15; CDR3aa: CASSLAAGHRNEQFF; CDR3nt: TGCGCCAGCAGCTTGGCCGCCGGACACCGAAATGAGCAGTTCTTC
j_gene: TRBJ2-1; abundance: few; d_gene: TRBD1; v_gene: TRBV28; len: 13; CDR3aa: CASTGGRDNEQFF; CDR3nt: TGTGCCAGTACAGGGGGCAGGGACAATGAGCAGTTCTTC
j_gene: TRBJ1-1; abundance: many; d_gene: TRBD1; v_gene: TRBV10-3; len: 19; CDR3aa: CAISESGSPGQGRNTEAFF; CDR3nt: TGTGCCATCAGTGAGTCCGGGTCCCCGGGACAGGGACGGAACACTGAAGCTTTCTTT
j_gene: TRBJ2-5; abundance: many; d_gene: -; v_gene: TRBV24-1; len: 15; CDR3aa: CATSDPTKPQETQYF; CDR3nt: TGTGCCACCAGTGACCCCACAAAACCCCAAGAGACCCAGTACTTC
j_gene: TRBJ2-4; abundance: -; d_gene: TRBD2; v_gene: TRBV3-1; len: 16; CDR3aa: CASSPLAGGPKNIQYF; CDR3nt: TGTGCCAGCAGCCCACTAGCGGGAGGTCCCAAAAACATTCAGTACTTC
j_gene: TRBJ1-1; abundance: -; d_gene: -; v_gene: TRBV7-9; len: 17; CDR3aa: CASSLVAGATPNTEAFF; CDR3nt: TGTGCCAGCAGCTTAGTAGCCGGGGCGACGCCGAACACTGAAGCTTTCTTT
j_gene: TRBJ2-3; abundance: many; d_gene: -; v_gene: TRBV7-9; len: 13; CDR3aa: CASSLRLTDTQYF; CDR3nt: TGTGCCAGCAGCTTAAGGCTGACAGATACGCAGTATTTT
j_gene: TRBJ2-1; abundance: -; d_gene: TRBD2; v_gene: TRBV7-9; len: 15; CDR3aa: CASTEGLAGYNEQFF; CDR3nt: TGTGCCAGCACCGAGGGACTAGCGGGTTACAATGAGCAGTTCTTC
j_gene: TRBJ1-1; abundance: few; d_gene: -; v_gene: TRBV7-9; len: 15; CDR3aa: CASSLTARPNTEAFF; CDR3nt: TGTGCCAGCAGCTTAACGGCCAGGCCGAACACTGAAGCTTTCTTT
j_gene: TRBJ1-1; abundance: -; d_gene: -; v_gene: TRBV24-1; len: 16; CDR3aa: CATSDATKGTNTEAFF; CDR3nt: TGTGCCACCAGTGATGCGACAAAGGGGACGAACACTGAAGCTTTCTTT
j_gene: TRBJ1-5; abundance: -; d_gene: TRBD1; v_gene: TRBV12-3/TRBV12-4; len: 16; CDR3aa: CASSLGTGVRNQPQHF; CDR3nt: TGTGCCAGCAGTTTGGGGACAGGGGTAAGGAATCAGCCCCAGCATTTT
j_gene: TRBJ1-1; abundance: -; d_gene: TRBD1; v_gene: TRBV5-5; len: 14; CDR3aa: CASRGQVAYTEAFF; CDR3nt: TGTGCCAGCAGGGGACAGGTGGCCTACACTGAAGCTTTCTTT
j_gene: TRBJ2-5; abundance: -; d_gene: TRBD2; v_gene: TRBV20-1; len: 14; CDR3aa: CSANPGTRKETQYF; CDR3nt: TGCAGTGCTAACCCGGGGACTAGAAAAGAGACCCAGTACTTC
j_gene: TRBJ1-2; abundance: few; d_gene: -; v_gene: TRBV24-1; len: 14; CDR3aa: CATSDVGGNYGYTF; CDR3nt: TGTGCCACCAGTGATGTCGGGGGTAACTATGGCTACACCTTC
j_gene: TRBJ1-2; abundance: many; d_gene: TRBD1; v_gene: TRBV6-5; len: 14; CDR3aa: CASSYSGQGTGYTF; CDR3nt: TGTGCCAGCAGTTACTCGGGACAGGGGACCGGCTACACCTTC
j_gene: TRBJ1-5; abundance: few; d_gene: -; v_gene: TRBV27; len: 17; CDR3aa: CASRNISGPRSNQPQHF; CDR3nt: TGTGCCAGCAGAAACATTTCGGGACCCCGTAGCAATCAGCCCCAGCATTTT
j_gene: TRBJ1-1; abundance: -; d_gene: -; v_gene: TRBV7-2; len: 14; CDR3aa: CASRPISFYTEAFF; CDR3nt: TGTGCCAGCAGACCCATCTCCTTTTACACTGAAGCTTTCTTT
j_gene: TRBJ1-2; abundance: many; d_gene: TRBD1; v_gene: TRBV20-1; len: 13; CDR3aa: CSARAGQNYGYTF; CDR3nt: TGCAGTGCTAGAGCGGGACAGAACTATGGCTACACCTTC
j_gene: TRBJ2-5; abundance: few; d_gene: TRBD1; v_gene: TRBV27; len: 17; CDR3aa: CASSHRDRVGFGETQYF; CDR3nt: TGTGCCAGCAGCCATAGAGACAGGGTGGGGTTTGGAGAGACCCAGTACTTC
j_gene: TRBJ2-3; abundance: few; d_gene: -; v_gene: TRBV4-2; len: 15; CDR3aa: CASSQERRFTDTQYF; CDR3nt: TGTGCCAGCAGCCAAGAGAGGCGCTTCACAGATACGCAGTATTTT
j_gene: TRBJ2-7; abundance: -; d_gene: TRBD1; v_gene: TRBV11-2; len: 16; CDR3aa: CASSFNIGTGTYEQYF; CDR3nt: TGTGCCAGCAGCTTCAACATAGGGACAGGGACCTACGAGCAGTACTTC
j_gene: TRBJ2-1; abundance: many; d_gene: -; v_gene: TRBV20-1; len: 14; CDR3aa: CSAILRNTYNEQFF; CDR3nt: TGCAGTGCTATTTTGAGAAATACCTACAATGAGCAGTTCTTC
j_gene: TRBJ2-7; abundance: -; d_gene: TRBD2; v_gene: TRBV7-9; len: 14; CDR3aa: CASSRGLGIDEQYF; CDR3nt: TGTGCCAGCAGCCGAGGACTAGGAATCGACGAGCAGTACTTC
j_gene: TRBJ2-7; abundance: -; d_gene: -; v_gene: TRBV20-1; len: 14; CDR3aa: CSAPQAQATYEQYF; CDR3nt: TGCAGTGCTCCCCAGGCGCAGGCCACCTACGAGCAGTACTTC